This passage covers 23 T cell receptor beta chains from one sample sequenced in a study of blood T cell repertoires in COVID-19. Method: immunoSEQ multiplex PCR; TCRdb's copy keeps in-frame clones and lacks some. The table lists about 160,000 clones, roughly 80% of them singletons. Sequenced: PBMCs or T cells enriched from blood (not recorded which). These TCRs come from a woman aged 50 to 60 who had recovered from COVID-19.

The chain links TRBV3-1 (or the pseudogene TRBV3-2) to TRBJ1-1; 7 nucleotides line up with TRBD1. Germline CDR1 reads LGHDT; CDR2 reads YNNKEL (reference sequence). The CDR3 contains 14 residues. With 5 bases clipped from V and 10 bases from J, the junction kept 13 bases outside the gene matches. CDR3 amino acids: CASSVTGTAKGAFF. Here the CDR3 DNA reads TGTGCCAGCAGCGTAACCGGGACAGCGAAAGGAGCTTTCTTT.

This rearrangement joins TRBV3-1 (or the pseudogene TRBV3-2) to TRBJ2-1, with TRBD2 matching 8 bases. From germline, CDR1 is LGHDT and CDR2 YNNKEL (reference sequence). V trimming: 4 bases; J trimming: 4 bases; junction bases outside the gene matches: 12. CDR3 size: 17 residues. The CDR3 nucleotides are TGTGCCAGCAGCCGGGCAGCGGGGGCCATAGTTTACAATGAGCAGTTCTTC. This translates into CASSRAAGAIVYNEQFF.

The genes are TRBV19 and TRBJ1-1, with a tentative D call TRBD1 (6 bases). Trimming took 7 bases from V and 4 from J, leaving 16 bases between them. This CDR3 has 14 residues. CDR1 is LNHDA, CDR2 SQIVND, per germline (reference sequence). The CDR3 coding sequence is TGTGCCAGTACCCGAGGGGGATTTCGCACTGAAGCTTTCTTT. It yields the protein CASTRGGFRTEAFF.

This clone was observed a few times. J is TRBJ1-1 and V is TRBV5-1, with 10 bases identical to TRBD1. With 0 bases clipped from V and 1 base from J, the junction kept 9 bases outside the gene matches. The V gene's germline CDR1 is SGHRS and CDR2 YFSETQ. CDR3 length: 18 residues. As DNA, the CDR3 is TGCGCCAGCAGCTTGGCCGGGACAGGGGTTAGGGGGAACACTGAAGCTTTCTTT. Its translation: CASSLAGTGVRGNTEAFF.

This clone has just one count. The chain has TRBV6-9 and TRBJ2-3; 8 bases align to TRBD2. V shed 2 bases and J 1 base; nucleotides not matched to a gene: 2. Germline assignment: CDR1 MNHGY and CDR2 SVAAGI. The CDR3 is 15 amino acids. CDR3 in DNA: TGTGCCAGCAGTTATGGGCGGGGGGGCACAGATACGCAGTATTTT. Residues: CASSYGRGGTDTQYF.

This chain links TRBV27 with TRBJ1-5; D possibly corresponds to TRBD1 (5 bases). The germline gives CDR1 MNHEY, CDR2 SMNVEV (reference sequence). The V end lost 5 bases, the J end lost 7 bases, and 12 bases lay between the germline ends. The CDR3 loop spans 13 amino acids. CDR3 sequence (DNA): TGTGCCAGCAGTACCAGGGTTAGACAGCCCCAGCATTTT. Translation gives CASSTRVRQPQHF.

The rearrangement uses TRBV7-9 and TRBJ1-5; 8 bases are shared with TRBD1. The V gene's germline CDR1 is SEHNR and CDR2 FQNEAQ (reference sequence). J lost 6 bases, V lost 1 base, and 5 bases had no gene match. The CDR3 length is 15 residues. The CDR3 DNA follows: TGTGCCAGCAGCTTAGGCAGGGGGCTAGGTCAGCCCCAGCATTTT. Amino acid sequence: CASSLGRGLGQPQHF.

The V call is TRBV30, the J call TRBJ1-2; D unclear. This CDR3 region has 12 residues. V lost 1 base and J lost 4, with 7 bases in between. Germline-derived CDR1 and CDR2 are GTSNPN and SVGIG (reference sequence). Here the CDR3 reads CAWSGSGYGYTF. The CDR3 nucleotides are TGTGCCTGGAGTGGGTCGGGCTATGGCTACACCTTC.

The J gene is TRBJ2-5, the V gene TRBV19; D possibly corresponds to TRBD2 (5 bases). V gave up 6 bases and J gave up 4 bases, with 24 bases separating them. This CDR3 has 17 residues. CDR1 and CDR2 (germline): LNHDA, SQIVND (reference sequence). CDR3 DNA sequence: TGTGCCAGTAGCCGAACTCGGGGAGTTGGCGGAAGAGAGACCCAGTACTTC. Protein: CASSRTRGVGGRETQYF.

This clone showed up just a few times. The chain links TRBV6-2 or TRBV6-3 to TRBJ2-3; 9 bases map to TRBD2. The CDR3 has 17 residues. CDR1 and CDR2 (germline): MNHEY, SVGEGT. V lost 0 bases, J lost 5 bases, and 9 bases stayed unmatched. The CDR3: CASSYSSTASGIDTQYF. The CDR3 coding sequence is TGTGCCAGCAGTTACTCGAGTACGGCTAGCGGGATAGATACGCAGTATTTT.

The chain employs TRBV5-1 and TRBJ1-5; 10 nucleotides align to TRBD1. The CDR3 has 14 amino acids. CDR1 and CDR2 from the germline V gene are SGHRS and YFSETQ. With 5 bases clipped from V and 6 bases from J, the junction kept 5 bases outside the gene matches. The CDR3 nucleotides read TGCGCCAGCAGACCGGGACAGGGGAGTCAGCCCCAGCATTTT. Its protein is CASRPGQGSQPQHF.

This clone appeared once. The chain uses TRBV7-2 and TRBJ2-2; no definite D call. From germline, CDR1 is SGHTA and CDR2 FQGNSA. This CDR3 contains 15 residues. V was clipped by 5 bases and J by 5 bases, with 15 bases between them. The CDR3 region is CASSLEWRGTGELFF. The CDR3, as DNA: TGTGCCAGCAGCCTCGAGTGGAGAGGTACCGGGGAGCTGTTTTTT.

The chain has TRBV3-1 (or the pseudogene TRBV3-2) and TRBJ2-6, with TRBD1 matching 7 bases. V dropped 5 bases and J dropped 4; count of bases not matched to a gene: 14. Germline lookup yields CDR1 LGHDT and CDR2 YNNKEL (reference sequence). CDR3 length: 18 amino acids. This CDR3 is CASSWRTGSFLGANVLTF. The CDR3 bases are TGTGCCAGCAGCTGGAGGACAGGTTCTTTCCTCGGGGCCAACGTCCTGACTTTC.

This chain joins TRBV28 and TRBJ1-2, with 9 bases aligning to TRBD1. The J segment lost 8 bases and the V segment lost 10 bases, leaving 11 bases of the junction unmatched. The CDR3 sequence is 13 residues long. Germline CDR1 MDHEN, CDR2 SYDVKM. CDR3 loop: CAIKPGQGGGYTF. CDR3 sequence (DNA): TGTGCCATCAAACCGGGACAGGGAGGAGGCTACACCTTC.

V is TRBV4-1 and J is TRBJ1-6, with TRBD1 matching 7 bases. V shed 4 bases, J shed 8 bases, and the junction held 11 bases outside the gene matches. Germline V lookup: CDR1 MGHRA, CDR2 YSYEKL. The CDR3 contains 16 residues. CDR3 loop: CASSPPGGEGHSPLHF. The DNA of the CDR3 is TGCGCCAGCAGCCCTCCAGGGGGAGAGGGGCATTCACCCCTCCACTTT.

The chain employs TRBV6-6 and TRBJ1-1; 7 nucleotides agree with TRBD1. Germline CDR1 MNHNY, CDR2 SVGAGI (reference sequence). The CDR3 runs to 18 residues. Trimming removed 5 bases from V and 1 base from J; junction bases left unmatched: 16. Here the CDR3 reads CASSQTHLRGQRNTEAFF. CDR3 nucleotide sequence: TGTGCCAGCAGTCAAACTCACCTTAGGGGGCAACGGAACACTGAAGCTTTCTTT.

The DNA of the CDR3 is TGTGCCAGCAGCCTAGGACAGGGGGCGAGTCAGCCCCAGCATTTT. Translation gives CASSLGQGASQPQHF. This chain connects TRBV3-1 (or the pseudogene TRBV3-2) to TRBJ1-5; 11 nucleotides agree with TRBD1. V shed 4 bases, J shed 6 bases, and the junction held 5 bases outside the gene matches. CDR1 LGHDT and CDR2 YNNKEL come from the germline V gene (reference sequence). The CDR3 has 15 residues.

The chain recombines TRBV18 with TRBJ1-1; tentative D call: TRBD1 (5 bases). The CDR3 is 14 residues long. V was cut by 6 bases and J by 1 base, with 12 bases left in between. Germline V gene sequence: CDR1 KGHSH, CDR2 LQKENI. The CDR3 DNA sequence: TGTGCCAGCTCGGCACAGGATGGGAACACTGAAGCTTTCTTT. Translating gives CASSAQDGNTEAFF.

The V gene is TRBV30, the J gene TRBJ2-1, with D possibly TRBD1 on 5 matching bases. The CDR3 has 15 residues. The germline gives CDR1 GTSNPN, CDR2 SVGIG (reference sequence). Trimming stripped 2 bases from V and 1 base from J, with 12 bases between. CDR3: CAWSLGRRSYNEQFF. For the CDR3, the DNA is TGTGCCTGGAGTTTGGGGCGACGTTCCTACAATGAGCAGTTCTTC.

The chain is built from TRBV5-1 and TRBJ2-5; D remains unclear. V was cut by 7 bases and J by 2 bases, with 9 bases left in between. CDR3 length: 12 residues. Germline loops: CDR1 SGHRS, CDR2 YFSETQ. The CDR3 loop reads CASGRQQETQYF. CDR3 coding DNA: TGCGCCAGCGGCAGGCAGCAAGAGACCCAGTACTTC.

The chain joins TRBV30 to TRBJ2-2; D might be TRBD2 (7 bases). This CDR3 region has 14 residues. The V end lost 8 bases, the J end lost 4 bases, and 17 bases lay between the germline ends. Germline loops: CDR1 GTSNPN, CDR2 SVGIG (reference sequence). The CDR3 DNA is TGTGCCCATCACGGGCGGGGGCTCACCGGGGAGCTGTTTTTT. This codes for CAHHGRGLTGELFF.

The chain recombines TRBV18 with TRBJ2-7; 7 positions agree with TRBD1. Trimming cost V 4 bases and J 4 bases; bases outside gene matches: 1. This CDR3 contains 12 residues. Germline lookup yields CDR1 KGHSH and CDR2 LQKENI. This CDR3 is CASSRDRYEQYV. Here the CDR3 DNA reads TGTGCCAGCTCACGGGACAGATACGAGCAGTACGTC.

This clone has more than one count but fewer than ten. The rearrangement links TRBV10-2 to TRBJ1-1; D is unclear. V lost 6 bases, J lost 1 base, and 12 bases lay in between. The CDR3 runs to 14 residues. Germline V gives CDR1 WSHSY, CDR2 SAAADI. This CDR3 is CASRGLRGNTEAFF. As DNA, the CDR3 is TGCGCCAGCAGGGGTCTGAGAGGGAACACTGAAGCTTTCTTT.